This T cell receptor (beta chain) came from a study of yellow fever vaccine responses in identical twins. In its sample, this clonotype was seen a few times. Its antigen is not identified. Study-wide findings and caveats: A vaccine T cell response that seemed partly convergent and partly personalized was reported in twins.

From the RT-PCR reads, TCRdb called clonotypes with MiXCR, one entry per CDR3 protein. The table includes several thousand distinct CDR3 sequences, 70% to 85% detected once. The sequence came from a woman between 18 and 30 years old who received the yellow fever vaccine. Sequencing was performed on T cells from blood (PBMCs), unsorted or a sorted subset (not recorded which), taken before or after yellow fever vaccination (not recorded which).

Here the CDR3 DNA reads TGTGCCACCAGCAGGCTGACAGGCAAATACGAGCAGTACTTC. Amino acid sequence: CATSRLTGKYEQYF. The chain couples TRBV15 to TRBJ2-7; weak D call: TRBD1 (6 bases). V shed 3 bases and J shed 4 bases, with 13 bases lying between them. Germline CDR1 is LNHNV and CDR2 is YYDKDF (reference sequence). There are 14 residues in the CDR3.